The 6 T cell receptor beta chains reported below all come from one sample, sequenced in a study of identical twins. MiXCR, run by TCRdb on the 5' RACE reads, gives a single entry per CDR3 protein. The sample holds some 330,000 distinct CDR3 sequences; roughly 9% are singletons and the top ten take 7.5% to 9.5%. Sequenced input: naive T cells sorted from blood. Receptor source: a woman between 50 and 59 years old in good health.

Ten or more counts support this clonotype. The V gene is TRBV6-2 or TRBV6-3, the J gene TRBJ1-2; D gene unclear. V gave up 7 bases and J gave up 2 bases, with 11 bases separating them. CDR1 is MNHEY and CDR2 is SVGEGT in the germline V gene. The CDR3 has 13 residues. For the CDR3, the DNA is TGTGCCAGCACCGCAGCAACAAACTATGGCTACACCTTC. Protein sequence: CASTAATNYGYTF.

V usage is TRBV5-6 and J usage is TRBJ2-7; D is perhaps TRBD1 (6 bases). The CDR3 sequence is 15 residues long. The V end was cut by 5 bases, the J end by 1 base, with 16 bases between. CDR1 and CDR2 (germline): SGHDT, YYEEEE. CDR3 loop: CASRPTGGVSYEQYF. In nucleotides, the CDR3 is TGTGCCAGCAGGCCGACTGGGGGCGTATCCTACGAGCAGTACTTC.

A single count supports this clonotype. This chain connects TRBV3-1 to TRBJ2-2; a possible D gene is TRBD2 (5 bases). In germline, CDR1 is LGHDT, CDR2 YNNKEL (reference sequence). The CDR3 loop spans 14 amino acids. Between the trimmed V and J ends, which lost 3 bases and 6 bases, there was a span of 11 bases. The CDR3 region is CASSHNARAGELFF. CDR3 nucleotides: TGTGCCAGCAGCCATAATGCGAGGGCCGGGGAGCTGTTTTTT.

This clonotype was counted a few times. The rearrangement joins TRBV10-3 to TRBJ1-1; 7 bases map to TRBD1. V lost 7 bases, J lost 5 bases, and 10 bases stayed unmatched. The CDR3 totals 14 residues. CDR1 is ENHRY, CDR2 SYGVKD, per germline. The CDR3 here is CAIKMTGSFTEAFF. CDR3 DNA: TGTGCCATCAAAATGACAGGGTCTTTTACTGAAGCTTTCTTT.

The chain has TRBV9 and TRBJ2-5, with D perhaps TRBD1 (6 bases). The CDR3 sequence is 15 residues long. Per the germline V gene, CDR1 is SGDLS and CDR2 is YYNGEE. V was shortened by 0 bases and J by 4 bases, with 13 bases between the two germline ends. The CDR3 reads CASSVALVGGETQYF. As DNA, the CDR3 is TGTGCCAGCAGCGTAGCCCTAGTAGGGGGAGAGACCCAGTACTTC.

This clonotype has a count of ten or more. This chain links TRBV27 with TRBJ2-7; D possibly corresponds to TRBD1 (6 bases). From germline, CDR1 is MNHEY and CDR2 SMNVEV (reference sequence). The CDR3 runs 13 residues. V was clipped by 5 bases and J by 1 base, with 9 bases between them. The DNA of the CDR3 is TGTGCCAGCAGTGCACAGGGTTCCTACGAGCAGTACTTC. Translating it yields CASSAQGSYEQYF.